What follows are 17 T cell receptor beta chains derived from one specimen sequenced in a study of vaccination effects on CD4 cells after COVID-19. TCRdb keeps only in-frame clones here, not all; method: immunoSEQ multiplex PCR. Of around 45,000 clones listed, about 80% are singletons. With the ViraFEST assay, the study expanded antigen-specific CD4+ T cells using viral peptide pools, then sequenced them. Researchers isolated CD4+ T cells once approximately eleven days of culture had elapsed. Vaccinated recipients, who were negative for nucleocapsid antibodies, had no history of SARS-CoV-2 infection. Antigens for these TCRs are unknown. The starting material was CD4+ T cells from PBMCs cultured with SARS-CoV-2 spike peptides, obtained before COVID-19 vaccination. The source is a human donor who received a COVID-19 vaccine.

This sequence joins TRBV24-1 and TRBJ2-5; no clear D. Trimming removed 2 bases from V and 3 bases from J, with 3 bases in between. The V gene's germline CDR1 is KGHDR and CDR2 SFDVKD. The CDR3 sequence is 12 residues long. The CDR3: CATSDWEETQYF. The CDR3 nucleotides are TGTGCCACCAGTGATTGGGAAGAGACCCAGTACTTC.

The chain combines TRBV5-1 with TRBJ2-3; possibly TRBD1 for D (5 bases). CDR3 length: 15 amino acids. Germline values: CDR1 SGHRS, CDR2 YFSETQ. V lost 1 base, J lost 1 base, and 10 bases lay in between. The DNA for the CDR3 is TGCGCCAGCAGCTTGTTTGTACAGGGCACAGATACGCAGTATTTT. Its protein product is CASSLFVQGTDTQYF.

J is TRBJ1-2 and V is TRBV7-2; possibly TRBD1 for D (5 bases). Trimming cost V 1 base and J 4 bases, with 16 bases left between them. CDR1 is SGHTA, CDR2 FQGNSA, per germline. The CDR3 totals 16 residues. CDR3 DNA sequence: TGTGCCAGCAGCTTAGGGGACGGATACCAATTCTATGGCTACACCTTC. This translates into CASSLGDGYQFYGYTF. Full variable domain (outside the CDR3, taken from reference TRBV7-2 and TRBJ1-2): GAGVSQSPSNKVTEKGKDVELRCDPISGHTALYWYRQSLGQGLEFLIYFQGNSAPDKSGLPSDRFSAERTGGSVSTLTIQRTQQEDSAVYLCASSLGDGYQFYGYTFGSGTRLTVV.

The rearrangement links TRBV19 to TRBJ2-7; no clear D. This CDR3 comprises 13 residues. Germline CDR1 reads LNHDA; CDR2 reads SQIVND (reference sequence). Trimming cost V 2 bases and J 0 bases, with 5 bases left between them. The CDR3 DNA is TGTGCCAGTAGTATACGCCTCTCCTACGAGCAGTACGTC. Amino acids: CASSIRLSYEQYV.

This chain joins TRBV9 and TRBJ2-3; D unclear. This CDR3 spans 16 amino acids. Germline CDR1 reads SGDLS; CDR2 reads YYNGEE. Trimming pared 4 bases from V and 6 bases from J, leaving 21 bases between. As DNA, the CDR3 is TGTGCCAGCAGCCCCCGAACATTCACTGTAAAGGATACGCAGTATTTT. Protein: CASSPRTFTVKDTQYF. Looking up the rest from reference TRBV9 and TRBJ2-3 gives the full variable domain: DSGVTQTPKHLITATGQRVTLRCSPRSGDLSVYWYQQSLDQGLQFLIQYYNGEERAKGNILERFSAQQFPDLHSELNLSSLELGDSALYFCASSPRTFTVKDTQYFGPGTRLTVL.

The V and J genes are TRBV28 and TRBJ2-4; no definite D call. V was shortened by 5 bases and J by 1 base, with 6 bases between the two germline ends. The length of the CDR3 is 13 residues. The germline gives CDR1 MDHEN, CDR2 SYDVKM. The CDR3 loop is CASSPAAKNIQYF. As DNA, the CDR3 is TGTGCCAGCAGTCCTGCGGCCAAAAACATTCAGTACTTC.

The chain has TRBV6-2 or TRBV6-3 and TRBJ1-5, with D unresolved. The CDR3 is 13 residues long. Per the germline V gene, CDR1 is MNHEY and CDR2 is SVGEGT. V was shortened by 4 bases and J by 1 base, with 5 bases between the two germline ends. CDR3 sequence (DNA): TGTGCCAGCAGTTGGCAGAGCAATCAGCCCCAGCATTTT. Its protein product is CASSWQSNQPQHF.

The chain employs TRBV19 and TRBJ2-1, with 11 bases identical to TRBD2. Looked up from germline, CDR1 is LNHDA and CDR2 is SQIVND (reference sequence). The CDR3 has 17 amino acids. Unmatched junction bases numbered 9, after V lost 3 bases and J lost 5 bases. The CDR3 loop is CASSMSLAGGGNNEQFF. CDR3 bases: TGTGCCAGTAGTATGTCGCTAGCGGGGGGAGGGAACAATGAGCAGTTCTTC.

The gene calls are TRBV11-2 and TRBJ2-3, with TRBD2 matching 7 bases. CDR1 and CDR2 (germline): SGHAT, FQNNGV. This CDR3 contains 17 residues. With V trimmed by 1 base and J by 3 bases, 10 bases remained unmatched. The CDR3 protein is CASSLAVGEGSTDTQYF. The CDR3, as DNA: TGTGCCAGCAGCTTAGCGGTAGGGGAGGGTTCAACAGATACGCAGTATTTT.

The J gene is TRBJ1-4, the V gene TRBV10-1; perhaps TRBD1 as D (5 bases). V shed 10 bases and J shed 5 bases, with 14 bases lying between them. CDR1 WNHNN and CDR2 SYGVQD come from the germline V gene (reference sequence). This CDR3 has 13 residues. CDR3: CATVREENEKLFF. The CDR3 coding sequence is TGCGCCACCGTCAGGGAAGAAAATGAAAAACTGTTTTTT.

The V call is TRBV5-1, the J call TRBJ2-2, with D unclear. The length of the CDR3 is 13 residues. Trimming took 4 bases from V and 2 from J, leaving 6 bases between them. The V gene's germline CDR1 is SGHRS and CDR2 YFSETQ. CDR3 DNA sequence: TGCGCCAGCAGCCCGGTTAACACCGGGGAGCTGTTTTTT. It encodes CASSPVNTGELFF. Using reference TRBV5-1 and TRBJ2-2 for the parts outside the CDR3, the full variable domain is KAGVTQTPRYLIKTRGQQVTLSCSPISGHRSVSWYQQTPGQGLQFLFEYFSETQRNKGNFPGRFSGRQFSNSRSEMNVSTLELGDSALYLCASSPVNTGELFFGEGSRLTVL.

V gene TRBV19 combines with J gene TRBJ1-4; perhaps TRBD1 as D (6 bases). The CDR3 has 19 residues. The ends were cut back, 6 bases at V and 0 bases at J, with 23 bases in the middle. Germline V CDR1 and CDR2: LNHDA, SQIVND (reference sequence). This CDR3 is CASSPAGQAFFATNEKLFF. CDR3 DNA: TGTGCCAGTAGCCCGGCGGGACAAGCATTCTTTGCAACTAATGAAAAACTGTTTTTT.

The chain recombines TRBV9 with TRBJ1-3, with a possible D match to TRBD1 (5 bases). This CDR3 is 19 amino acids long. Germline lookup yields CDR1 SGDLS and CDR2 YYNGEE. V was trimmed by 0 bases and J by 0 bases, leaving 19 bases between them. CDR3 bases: TGTGCCAGCAGCGTAGGGTTAGGGGCCGCCATCTACTCTGGAAACACCATATATTTT. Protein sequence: CASSVGLGAAIYSGNTIYF.

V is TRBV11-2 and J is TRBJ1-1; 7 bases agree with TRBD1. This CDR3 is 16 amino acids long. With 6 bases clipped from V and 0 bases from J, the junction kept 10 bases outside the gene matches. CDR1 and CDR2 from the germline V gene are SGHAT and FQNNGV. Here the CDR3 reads CASSTEGTAMNTEAFF. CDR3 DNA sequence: TGTGCCAGCAGTACAGAAGGGACAGCTATGAACACTGAAGCTTTCTTT.

This CDR3 reads CASSSLNGNTEAFF. CDR3 in DNA: TGTGCCAGCAGCTCCCTTAATGGGAACACTGAAGCTTTCTTT. The gene calls are TRBV11-2 and TRBJ1-1; D remains unclear. The ends were cut back, 4 bases at V and 1 base at J, with 10 bases in the middle. Germline loops: CDR1 SGHAT, CDR2 FQNNGV. The CDR3 contains 14 residues.

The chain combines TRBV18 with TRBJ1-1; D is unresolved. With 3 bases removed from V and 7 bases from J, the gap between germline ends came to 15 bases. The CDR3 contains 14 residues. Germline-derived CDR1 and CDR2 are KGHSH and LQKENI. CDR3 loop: CASSPTSSAREAFF. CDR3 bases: TGTGCCAGCTCACCCACCAGCAGTGCACGTGAAGCTTTCTTT.

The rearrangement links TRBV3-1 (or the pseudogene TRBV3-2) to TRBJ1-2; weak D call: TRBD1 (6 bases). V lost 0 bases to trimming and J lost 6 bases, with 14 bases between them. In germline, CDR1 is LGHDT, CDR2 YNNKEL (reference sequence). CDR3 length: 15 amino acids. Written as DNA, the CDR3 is TGTGCCAGCAGCCAAGAAAATGTCGGGGGGCATGGCTACACCTTC. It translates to CASSQENVGGHGYTF.